Listed below are T cell receptor beta chains from one sample, sequenced in a study of T cell responses to AZD1222 COVID-19 vaccine. Assay: immunoSEQ multiplex PCR; the TCRdb copy retains only in-frame clones and omits some. The sample contains about 150,000 clones, more than 85% of which appear only once. The starting material was peripheral blood, obtained on day 0 of AZD1222 vaccination. These TCRs come from an adult in good health. CDR3s include the opening cysteine and the closing phenylalanine or tryptophan. The D gene is left open where the match is weak. Clone size appears in some rows only: once, few, many, or a class for an expanded clone.

J	D	V	size	DNA	CDR3
TRBJ2-1	NA	TRBV4-3	once	TGCGCCAGCAGCACCGTGGGGCAGCCGCTTTCCTACAATGAGCAGTTCTTC	CASSTVGQPLSYNEQFF
TRBJ2-7	TRBD1	TRBV28	NA	TGTGCCACCTCCGGGGACAGGGTCTTAATCGAGCAGTACTTC	CATSGDRVLIEQYF
TRBJ2-7	NA	TRBV4-3	NA	TGCGCCAGCAGCCAAGTTCAGGGTTACGAGCAGTACTTC	CASSQVQGYEQYF
TRBJ2-5	NA	TRBV28	NA	TGTGCCAGCAGTTTACAGGCAGGGGATCAAGAGACCCAGTACTTC	CASSLQAGDQETQYF
TRBJ1-2	TRBD1	TRBV7-9	NA	TGTGCCAGCAGCCGAAGACAGGGACGGCTTTCTGGCTACACCTTC	CASSRRQGRLSGYTF
TRBJ1-1	NA	TRBV6-2/TRBV6-3	NA	TGTGCCAGCAGTACCACAATAGGTTGGGCTTTCTTT	CASSTTIGWAFF
TRBJ2-3	NA	TRBV29-1	NA	TGCAGCGTTGAAGGGACTGGCACAGATACGCAGTATTTT	CSVEGTGTDTQYF
TRBJ2-2	NA	TRBV7-3	NA	TGTGCCAGCAGCTACACCCGCACCGGGGAGCTGTTTTTT	CASSYTRTGELFF
TRBJ1-5	NA	TRBV7-2	NA	TGTGCCACCACCCCAAACGCCGGGAGCAATCAGCCCCAGCATTTT	CATTPNAGSNQPQHF
TRBJ2-1	TRBD2	TRBV27	NA	TGTGCCAGCAGTTTGAAACCCGGTTGGACTAGCGGGTACAATGAGCAGTTCTTC	CASSLKPGWTSGYNEQFF
TRBJ2-7	TRBD1	TRBV27	NA	TGTGCCAGCAGCGGGACAGGGCACGAGCAGTACTTC	CASSGTGHEQYF
TRBJ2-7	NA	TRBV7-2	NA	TGTGCCAGCAGCTTTTCAGGGGGGAGCCTCTACGAGCAGTACTTC	CASSFSGGSLYEQYF
TRBJ2-1	NA	TRBV11-1	NA	TGTGCCAGCAGCTTGGGTCAGGGAGTATCATGGGTTGAGCAGTTCTTC	CASSLGQGVSWVEQFF
TRBJ2-5	TRBD2	TRBV7-3	NA	TGTGCCAGCAGTTCGACTAGCGGGGTACAAGAGACCCAGTACTTC	CASSSTSGVQETQYF
TRBJ1-4	NA	TRBV14	NA	TGTGCCAGCAGCCAAGGCGGTGGCTTTCCTAATGAAAAACTGTTTTTT	CASSQGGGFPNEKLFF
TRBJ1-1	NA	TRBV10-3	NA	TGTGCCATCTCGGGCGAACGCATGAACACTGAAGCTTTCTTT	CAISGERMNTEAFF
TRBJ2-1	NA	TRBV2	NA	TGTGCCAGCAGTAGCAATGAGCAGTTCTTC	CASSSNEQFF
TRBJ2-1	NA	TRBV4-1	NA	TGCGCCAGCAGCTTCCGGGACACTTTGTACAATGAGCAGTTCTTC	CASSFRDTLYNEQFF
TRBJ1-1	TRBD1	TRBV30	NA	TGTGCCTGGGAGACAGGGGTCACTGAAGCTTTCTTT	CAWETGVTEAFF
TRBJ2-3	NA	TRBV5-1	NA	TGCGCCAGCAGCCTTAGACAGGGCACAGATACGCAGTATTTT	CASSLRQGTDTQYF
TRBJ2-7	TRBD2	TRBV27	NA	TGTGCCAGCAGTCCCCTAGCGGGGGGGCGTCTCGAGCAGTACTTC	CASSPLAGGRLEQYF
TRBJ1-5	NA	TRBV28	once	TGTGCCAGCAGTCCCCCCACAGGTCAGCCCCAGCATTTT	CASSPPTGQPQHF
TRBJ2-5	TRBD2	TRBV11-2	NA	TGTGCCAGCAGCTTACAGCGGGGGTGGGAGACCCAGTACTTC	CASSLQRGWETQYF
TRBJ2-5	NA	TRBV30	NA	TGTGCCTGGAGTGCCCAAGAGACCCAGTACTTC	CAWSAQETQYF
TRBJ1-1	NA	TRBV7-2	NA	TGTGCCAGCAGCCCGAATTTAGGGGTGACTGAAGCTTTCTTT	CASSPNLGVTEAFF
TRBJ2-2	NA	TRBV2	once	TGTGCCACCAGGACTCAGAACACCGGGGAGCTGTTTTTT	CATRTQNTGELFF
TRBJ1-2	TRBD1	TRBV7-3	NA	TGTGCCAGCAGCTTACGGGACAGGGAAGGCTACACCTTC	CASSLRDREGYTF
TRBJ1-2	TRBD1	TRBV27	once	TGTGCCAGCAGTTTATCGGGACAGGGGGTCGGCTACACCTTC	CASSLSGQGVGYTF
TRBJ1-1	NA	TRBV9	NA	TGTGCCAGCAGCGTTTTGGGGAACACTGAAGCTTTCTTT	CASSVLGNTEAFF
TRBJ1-2	NA	TRBV5-1	once	TGCGCCAGCAGCTTGGGGCAGGGGAGACACTATGGCTACACCTTC	CASSLGQGRHYGYTF
TRBJ1-3	NA	TRBV25-1	NA	TGTGCCAGCAGTGGGTGGGGGGGACGCGGAAACACCATATATTTT	CASSGWGGRGNTIYF
TRBJ2-7	NA	TRBV29-1	once	TGCAGCGTTTGGGACTCCTACGAGCAGTACTTC	CSVWDSYEQYF
TRBJ2-3	TRBD1	TRBV11-2	NA	TGTGCCAGCAGCGGGACAGGGGGGACAGATACGCAGTATTTT	CASSGTGGTDTQYF
TRBJ1-1	NA	TRBV10-2	NA	TGCGCCAGCAGTTTCGGGAGGGCGAACACTGAAGCTTTCTTT	CASSFGRANTEAFF
TRBJ2-7	TRBD2	TRBV19	NA	TGTGCCAGTAGTATAGGGGGCGGGAGGCGATCCGAGCAGTACTTC	CASSIGGGRRSEQYF
TRBJ2-3	TRBD2	TRBV19	NA	TGTGCCAGTAGTAGGCGGGTGGCTAGCGGGTCTCGGAAGGTAACAGATACGCAGTATTTT	CASSRRVASGSRKVTDTQYF
TRBJ1-1	NA	TRBV3-1/TRBV3-2	NA	TGTGCCAGCAGCCAAGATCAAAGGGAGAACACTGAAGCTTTCTTT	CASSQDQRENTEAFF
TRBJ2-1	TRBD1	TRBV9	NA	TGTGCCAGCAGCGGTGGACAGGGCAATGAGCAGTTCTTC	CASSGGQGNEQFF
TRBJ1-5	TRBD1	TRBV6-5	NA	TGTGCCAGCAGAAGGGACAGGGACAGCAATCAGCCCCAGCATTTT	CASRRDRDSNQPQHF
TRBJ1-6	TRBD1	TRBV5-5	NA	TGTGCCAGCAGCTTCCAGGGGACAGCTAATTCACCCCTCCACTTT	CASSFQGTANSPLHF
TRBJ2-3	NA	TRBV27	NA	TGTGCCAGCAGTCCCCGAGGCCCTAGCACAGATACGCAGTATTTT	CASSPRGPSTDTQYF
TRBJ1-5	NA	TRBV6-5	NA	TGTGCCAGCAATCGGCAGGGCCCCCATTGGCATTTT	CASNRQGPHWHF